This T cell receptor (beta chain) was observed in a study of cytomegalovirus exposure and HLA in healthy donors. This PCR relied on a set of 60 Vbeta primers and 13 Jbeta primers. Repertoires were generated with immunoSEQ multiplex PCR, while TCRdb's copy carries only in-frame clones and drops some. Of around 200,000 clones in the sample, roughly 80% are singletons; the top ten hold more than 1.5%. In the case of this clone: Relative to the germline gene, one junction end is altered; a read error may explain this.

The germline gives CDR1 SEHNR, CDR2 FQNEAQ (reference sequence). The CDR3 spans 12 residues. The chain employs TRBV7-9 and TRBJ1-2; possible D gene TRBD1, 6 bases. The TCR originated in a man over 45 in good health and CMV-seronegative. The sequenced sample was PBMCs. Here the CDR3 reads CSSSRQVDGYTF. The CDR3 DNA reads TGTTCCAGCAGCAGACAGGTCGACGGCTACACCTTC. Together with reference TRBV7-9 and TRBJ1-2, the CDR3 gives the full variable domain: DTGVSQNPRHKITKRGQNVTFRCDPISEHNRLYWYRQTLGQGPEFLTYFQNEAQLEKSRLLSDRFSAERPKGSFSTLEIQRTEQGDSAMYLCSSSRQVDGYTFGSGTRLTVV.